The rows below give T cell receptor beta chains drawn from one sample of a study of blood T cell repertoires in COVID-19. This table comes from immunoSEQ multiplex PCR, and its TCRdb copy is limited to in-frame clones, with some not included. Of some 290,000 clones listed, 85% to 95% are singletons. Specimen: PBMCs or T cells enriched from blood (not recorded which). These TCRs come from a woman aged 25 to 39 who had been exposed to COVID-19. CDR3s include the opening cysteine and the closing phenylalanine or tryptophan. D genes are given only for firm matches. Rows give clone size only sometimes, using once, few, many, or a class for an expanded clone.

clone size,D gene,V gene,J gene,CDR3 DNA,CDR3 protein
.,.,TRBV5-1,TRBJ1-4,TGCGCCAGCAGCTTGGGAGGCCCTAATGAAAAACTGTTTTTT,CASSLGGPNEKLFF
.,TRBD1,TRBV6-5,TRBJ2-2,TGTGCCAGCAGTTGGACAGGGAATACCGGGGAGCTGTTTTTT,CASSWTGNTGELFF
.,TRBD2,TRBV9,TRBJ2-5,TGTGCCAGCAGCGTTAGCGGGGGGCGCGTCTACCAAGAGACCCAGTACTTC,CASSVSGGRVYQETQYF
.,.,TRBV29-1,TRBJ1-2,TGCAGCGCCTTTCGGGGGAATAACTATGGCTACACCTTC,CSAFRGNNYGYTF
.,.,TRBV14,TRBJ2-5,TGTGCCAGCAGTCGTATACAGGGAATGGAGACCCAGTACTTC,CASSRIQGMETQYF
.,.,TRBV6-5,TRBJ1-1,TGTGCCAGCCCGAGCCGGGTGGACACTGAAGCTTTCTTT,CASPSRVDTEAFF
.,.,TRBV29-1,TRBJ2-1,TGCAGCGTTGTGGATGGGGGCGGTGGGTTCTTC,CSVVDGGGGFF
.,TRBD2,TRBV5-1,TRBJ2-3,TGCGCCAGCAGCTTGGTAGCGGGGGGAACCACAGATACGCAGTATTTT,CASSLVAGGTTDTQYF
once,TRBD1,TRBV28,TRBJ2-7,TGTGCCAGCAGTTTTGGGGGGACAGGGTTGCGCGAGCAGTACTTC,CASSFGGTGLREQYF
.,TRBD2,TRBV30,TRBJ2-4,TGTGCCTGGAGCTCGCTAGCGGGGGGGCTTGTCAAAAACATTCAGTACTTC,CAWSSLAGGLVKNIQYF
.,.,TRBV5-1,TRBJ2-2,TGCGCCAGCAGTTTTTCCCCGGTGAGGCCAGCACCCGGGGAGCTGTTTTTT,CASSFSPVRPAPGELFF
few,TRBD1,TRBV19,TRBJ1-1,TGTGCCAGTAGTATAAACAGGGGTGGAACTGAAGCTTTCTTT,CASSINRGGTEAFF
.,.,TRBV7-9,TRBJ1-3,TGTGCCAGCAGCACGACAGAGTCTTCTGGAAACACCATATATTTT,CASSTTESSGNTIYF
.,.,TRBV9,TRBJ2-1,TGTGCCAGCAGCGTAGGGGGCGACAATGAGCAGTTCTTC,CASSVGGDNEQFF
once,.,TRBV1,TRBJ1-3,TGCACCAGCAGCCGCGGGTCTGGAAACACCATATATTTT,CTSSRGSGNTIYF
.,.,TRBV7-8,TRBJ2-3,TGTGCCAGCACCACTTATTCAGATACGCAGTATTTT,CASTTYSDTQYF
.,TRBD2,TRBV29-1,TRBJ2-2,TGCAGCGGAGCGGGGGGAAACACCGGGGAGCTGTTTTTT,CSGAGGNTGELFF
once,TRBD1,TRBV11-2,TRBJ2-7,TGTGCCAGCAGCTCGGGACAGGGTATTCATGAGCAGTACTTC,CASSSGQGIHEQYF
.,.,TRBV13,TRBJ1-1,TGTGCCAGCAACCCGTGGGGGCTTTTCACTGAAGCTTTCTTT,CASNPWGLFTEAFF
.,.,TRBV15,TRBJ1-5,TGTGCCACCAGCAGAGATAAGGGGGGCAATCAGCCCCAGCATTTT,CATSRDKGGNQPQHF
.,TRBD1,TRBV7-2,TRBJ1-1,TGTGCCAGCAGCCTCAGCAGGGGGCGTACTGAAGCTTTCTTT,CASSLSRGRTEAFF
.,.,TRBV7-9,TRBJ2-7,TGTGCCAGCAGCTTGGGGCAGGGACTCTACGAGCAGTACTTC,CASSLGQGLYEQYF
.,.,TRBV11-2,TRBJ2-3,TGTGCCAGCAGCTCGACGTGGGGGGGGCGCACAGATACGCAGTATTTT,CASSSTWGGRTDTQYF
.,.,TRBV7-3,TRBJ1-1,TGTGCCAGCAACACGGACAGGAACACTGAAGCTTTCTTT,CASNTDRNTEAFF
.,TRBD1,TRBV6-6,TRBJ1-2,TGTGCCAGCAGTTACCAACTGGGACAGGAGGGATATGGCTACACCTTC,CASSYQLGQEGYGYTF
.,.,TRBV7-9,TRBJ2-7,TGTGCCAGCAGCTTAGTAACTGTTGCCTACGAGCAGTACTTC,CASSLVTVAYEQYF
.,TRBD2,TRBV5-1,TRBJ2-5,TGCGCCAGCAGCTCGACGACTAGCGGGCGGGAGACCCAGTACTTC,CASSSTTSGRETQYF
many,.,TRBV5-1,TRBJ2-1,TGCGCCAGCAGCTTGGACGGGACACAGTCCTACAATGAGCAGTTCTTC,CASSLDGTQSYNEQFF
.,.,TRBV12-1,TRBJ1-1,TGTGCCAGCCCCCTGACAGGGAACACTGAAGCTTTCTTT,CASPLTGNTEAFF
.,.,TRBV6-2/TRBV6-3,TRBJ2-4,TGTGCCAGCAGTAAATTGAGGGACTTAGCCAAAAACATTCAGTACTTC,CASSKLRDLAKNIQYF
.,.,TRBV11-3,TRBJ2-1,TGTGCCAGCAGCTTATGGGGCGTGCCGTACAATGAGCAGTTCTTC,CASSLWGVPYNEQFF
.,TRBD1,TRBV5-1,TRBJ1-4,TGCGCCAGCAGCTTGGGGACAGGGGATAGTGATGAAAAACTGTTTTTT,CASSLGTGDSDEKLFF
.,.,TRBV7-9,TRBJ2-7,TGTGCCACTGATCGGGGCTCCTACGAGCAGTACTTC,CATDRGSYEQYF
.,.,TRBV6-5,TRBJ1-2,TGTGCCAGCACCCGGGGAGCGTATGGCTACACCTTC,CASTRGAYGYTF
.,TRBD1,TRBV10-2,TRBJ1-1,TGCGCCAGCAGTGAGCCCTGGACAGGGCGGACTGAAGCTTTCTTT,CASSEPWTGRTEAFF
.,.,TRBV4-3,TRBJ1-1,TGCGCCAGCAGCCAGGAAACCCTGGCAGGAGGCTATATGAACACTGAAGCTTTCTTT,CASSQETLAGGYMNTEAFF
.,TRBD1,TRBV7-2,TRBJ1-3,TGTGCCAGCAGTTCCGACAGGGACACTGGAAACACCATATATTTT,CASSSDRDTGNTIYF
.,TRBD1,TRBV29-1,TRBJ1-2,TGCAGCGTTGTGGACAGGGCAGGCTACACCTTC,CSVVDRAGYTF
.,.,TRBV5-4,TRBJ1-3,TGTGCCAGCAGCGGAGGAGGAGGATCCTCTGGAAACACCATATATTTT,CASSGGGGSSGNTIYF
.,TRBD1,TRBV7-6,TRBJ2-7,TGTGCCAGCAGCTTAGAGGGGGCGCTGGAATACGAGCAGTACTTC,CASSLEGALEYEQYF